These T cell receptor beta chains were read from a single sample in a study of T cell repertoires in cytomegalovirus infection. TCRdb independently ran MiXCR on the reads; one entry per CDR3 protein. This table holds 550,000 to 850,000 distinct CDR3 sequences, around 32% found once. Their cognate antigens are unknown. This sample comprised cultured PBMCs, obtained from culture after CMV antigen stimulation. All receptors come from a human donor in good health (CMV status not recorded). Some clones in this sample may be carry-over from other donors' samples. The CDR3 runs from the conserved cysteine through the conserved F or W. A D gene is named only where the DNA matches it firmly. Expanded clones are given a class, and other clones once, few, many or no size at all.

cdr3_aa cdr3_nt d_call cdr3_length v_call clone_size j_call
CSATARSSYNSPLHF TGCAGTGCTACAGCCAGGAGCTCCTATAATTCACCCCTCCACTTT NA 15 TRBV20-1 few TRBJ1-6
CASTTGSFGYTF TGTGCCAGCACTACAGGGTCCTTTGGCTACACCTTC NA 12 TRBV2 NA TRBJ1-2
CASSLQPRKQYF TGTGCCAGCAGTTTACAGCCAAGGAAGCAGTACTTC NA 12 TRBV12-3/TRBV12-4 NA TRBJ2-7
CSAIAGTVYGYTF TGCAGTGCAATTGCCGGGACAGTCTATGGCTACACCTTC TRBD1 13 TRBV20-1 NA TRBJ1-2
CASSLTLGQPNTEAFF TGTGCCAGCAGCTTAACCCTCGGTCAGCCGAACACTGAAGCTTTCTTT NA 16 TRBV7-7 NA TRBJ1-1
CASSYGGDEQFF TGTGCCAGCAGTTACGGGGGCGATGAGCAGTTCTTC NA 12 TRBV6-6 NA TRBJ2-1
CASSQGTGISNQPQHF TGCGCCAGCAGCCAAGGGACAGGTATTAGCAATCAGCCCCAGCATTTT TRBD1 16 TRBV4-1 NA TRBJ1-5
CASSRVGSPGNEQFF TGCGCCAGCAGCCGGGTCGGGAGCCCAGGGAATGAGCAGTTCTTC NA 15 TRBV4-1 few TRBJ2-1
CASSRAYNEQFF TGTGCCAGCAGCCGAGCGTACAATGAGCAGTTCTTC NA 12 TRBV7-2 many TRBJ2-1
CATRRAGELFF TGTGCCACCAGACGGGCCGGGGAGCTGTTTTTT NA 11 TRBV10-3 NA TRBJ2-2
CATSRPGTGAYEQYF TGTGCCACCAGCAGACCCGGGACAGGGGCCTACGAGCAGTACTTC TRBD1 15 TRBV15 NA TRBJ2-7
CASSQTGIIYEQYF TGTGCCAGCAGCCAGACAGGGATAATCTACGAGCAGTACTTC TRBD1 14 TRBV7-2 NA TRBJ2-7
CASSIGTGSISTDTQYF TGTGCCAGCAGCATCGGGACAGGGTCTATCAGCACAGATACGCAGTATTTT TRBD1 17 TRBV7-2 many TRBJ2-3
CASNSRGSTGELFF TGTGCCAGCAATTCTCGCGGGAGCACCGGGGAGCTGTTTTTT TRBD2 14 TRBV6-5 once TRBJ2-2
CASSYVYEVGAPYEQYF TGTGCCAGCAGTTACGTCTACGAGGTCGGAGCTCCCTACGAGCAGTACTTC NA 17 TRBV12-3/TRBV12-4 few TRBJ2-7
CASNTEAFF TGTGCCAGCAACACTGAAGCTTTCTTT NA 9 TRBV2 NA TRBJ1-1
CASSLKVGELFF TGTGCCAGCAGCTTAAAAGTCGGGGAGCTGTTTTTT NA 12 TRBV7-9 NA TRBJ2-2
CATSRDRMMNTEAFF TGTGCCACCAGCAGAGATCGAATGATGAACACTGAAGCTTTCTTT NA 15 TRBV15 NA TRBJ1-1
CASSLYRVTSYEQYF TGCGCCAGCAGCCTCTACCGGGTGACCTCCTACGAGCAGTACTTC NA 15 TRBV23-1 NA TRBJ2-7
CASSRRGTLDEAFF TGTGCCAGCAGTAGGCGGGGGACCCTAGATGAAGCTTTCTTT NA 14 TRBV6-2/TRBV6-3 few TRBJ1-1
CASSRLGAFNEQFF TGTGCCAGCAGTCGGCTGGGGGCCTTCAATGAGCAGTTCTTC NA 14 TRBV6-5 NA TRBJ2-1
CASRNDRLTEAFF TGTGCCAGCAGGAACGACAGGCTCACTGAAGCTTTCTTT NA 13 TRBV6-2/TRBV6-3 NA TRBJ1-1
CASSLLTGRYGYTF TGCGCCAGCAGCCTACTGACAGGGCGCTATGGCTACACCTTC TRBD1 14 TRBV4-1 once TRBJ1-2
CASSQDRGSRGYTF TGTGCCAGCAGCCAAGATCGAGGGAGTAGAGGCTACACCTTC NA 14 TRBV4-2 NA TRBJ1-2
CASRMKKIAGEFNEQFF TGTGCCAGCAGAATGAAGAAAATAGCGGGAGAGTTCAATGAGCAGTTCTTC TRBD2 17 TRBV11-2 many TRBJ2-1
CASSQVRASGANVLTF TGCGCCAGCAGCCAAGTCCGCGCCTCTGGGGCCAACGTCCTGACTTTC NA 16 TRBV4-1 few TRBJ2-6
CASSHGTGYGYTF TGTGCCAGCAGCCACGGGACAGGCTATGGCTACACCTTC TRBD1 13 TRBV7-6 many TRBJ1-2
CASSQGEGLEAFF TGCGCCAGCAGCCAAGGGGAGGGACTGGAGGCTTTCTTT NA 13 TRBV4-1 NA TRBJ1-1
CALEGGDTQYF TGTGCCCTTGAGGGGGGAGATACGCAGTATTTT NA 11 TRBV6-5 few TRBJ2-3
CASSYPRLAGRTYEQYF TGTGCCAGCAGTTACCCAAGACTAGCGGGACGCACCTACGAGCAGTACTTC TRBD2 17 TRBV6-2/TRBV6-3 NA TRBJ2-7
CASSPLAGGKETQYF TGTGCCAGCAGCCCTCTAGCGGGGGGGAAGGAGACCCAGTACTTC TRBD2 15 TRBV7-8 NA TRBJ2-5
CASRPQQRGKREVAYNEQFF TGTGCCAGCAGACCCCAGCAGCGGGGGAAAAGGGAAGTAGCCTACAATGAGCAGTTCTTC TRBD2 20 TRBV6-2/TRBV6-3 NA TRBJ2-1
CASSLVMGSNEQFF TGTGCCAGCAGCTTAGTGATGGGGAGTAATGAGCAGTTCTTC NA 14 TRBV7-2 NA TRBJ2-1
CASSQPSLRLLNNEQFF TGTGCCAGCAGCCAACCCTCACTCCGGTTGTTGAACAATGAGCAGTTCTTC NA 17 TRBV7-6 few TRBJ2-1
CASGRGVTDTQYF TGTGCCAGCGGACGAGGGGTAACAGATACGCAGTATTTT NA 13 TRBV6-8 NA TRBJ2-3
CASSFWWSSGANVLTF TGTGCCAGCAGCTTCTGGTGGAGCTCTGGGGCCAACGTCCTGACTTTC NA 16 TRBV7-9 many TRBJ2-6
CASSPTRVHEQYF TGTGCCAGCTCACCAACCAGGGTCCACGAGCAGTACTTC NA 13 TRBV18 NA TRBJ2-7
CASSFGAQDEQFF TGTGCCAGCAGTTTTGGAGCCCAGGATGAGCAGTTCTTC NA 13 TRBV27 NA TRBJ2-1
CASSGRQGYGTDTQYF TGCGCCAGCAGCGGAAGACAGGGTTACGGCACAGATACGCAGTATTTT TRBD1 16 TRBV5-1 few TRBJ2-3
CASSPIRQLNTEAFF TGTGCCAGCTCACCAATACGGCAGTTGAACACTGAAGCTTTCTTT NA 15 TRBV18 few TRBJ1-1
CASRDRAFSNQPQHF TGTGCCAGCAGGGACAGGGCGTTTAGCAATCAGCCCCAGCATTTT TRBD1 15 TRBV6-1 few TRBJ1-5
CASFSSLGTEILYNEQFF TGTGCCAGCTTCTCTTCTCTAGGGACTGAGATTCTTTACAATGAGCAGTTCTTC NA 18 TRBV7-9 few TRBJ2-1
CASSSYGQAEAFF TGTGCCAGCAGCTCCTATGGACAGGCTGAAGCTTTCTTT TRBD1 13 TRBV7-8 many TRBJ1-1
CASSLTLGAKNIQYF TGTGCCAGCAGTTTAACTTTAGGGGCCAAAAACATTCAGTACTTC NA 15 TRBV12-3/TRBV12-4 NA TRBJ2-4
CASSFKGDLTDTQYF TGTGCCAGCAGTTTCAAGGGGGACCTCACAGATACGCAGTATTTT NA 15 TRBV27 few TRBJ2-3
CASSLPGPGAYEQYF TGTGCCAGCAGCTTACCAGGTCCCGGAGCGTACGAGCAGTACTTC NA 15 TRBV7-4 NA TRBJ2-7
CASSSDRDRANNEQFF TGTGCCAGCAGCTCCGACCGGGACAGGGCCAACAATGAGCAGTTCTTC TRBD1 16 TRBV11-2 many TRBJ2-1
CASSEANVQETQYF TGTGCCAGCAGTGAAGCCAACGTTCAGGAGACCCAGTACTTC NA 14 TRBV6-1 few TRBJ2-5
CASSTSRPRGQPQHF TGTGCCAGTAGTACCTCTCGACCTCGGGGTCAGCCCCAGCATTTT NA 15 TRBV19 NA TRBJ1-5
CASSLWDSYSPLHF TGTGCCAGCAGCTTATGGGACAGTTATTCACCCCTCCACTTT TRBD1 14 TRBV7-2 many TRBJ1-6